Below, 11 T cell receptor beta chains from the same sample are listed, as sequenced in a study of cytomegalovirus exposure and HLA in healthy donors. The PCR had 60 Vbeta and 13 Jbeta primers. Clones were read by immunoSEQ multiplex PCR, and TCRdb kept only the in-frame ones, dropping some. The sample holds about 100,000 clones. What was sequenced was PBMCs. Receptor source: a girl aged 5-17 years in good health and CMV-seropositive.

DNA of the CDR3: TGTGCCAGCAGTCCCTCGGGACAGGCAGCAAGTAAGCAGTTCTTC. Protein product: CASSPSGQAASKQFF. The gene calls are TRBV4-2 and TRBJ2-1; 8 bases fit TRBD1. With V trimmed by 6 bases and J by 11 bases, 15 bases remained unmatched. Germline V CDR1 and CDR2: LGHNA, YNFKEQ. The CDR3 loop spans 15 amino acids.

The rearrangement links TRBV29-1 to TRBJ2-7; 8 bases match TRBD2. V lost 0 bases, J lost 4 bases, and 8 bases stayed unmatched. Germline CDR1 reads SQVTM; CDR2 reads ANQGSEA. The CDR3 is 15 residues long. CDR3 in amino acids: CSVEDGLAGSYEQYF. The CDR3 nucleotides read TGCAGCGTTGAAGATGGGTTAGCGGGGAGTTACGAGCAGTACTTC.

The genes are TRBV7-2 and TRBJ2-3, with 7 bases identical to TRBD2. Losses at the gene ends were 5 bases for V and 2 bases for J; bases not matched to a gene: 7. From germline, CDR1 is SGHTA and CDR2 FQGNSA. The CDR3 spans 15 residues. The DNA of the CDR3 is TGTGCCAGCAGCCCCCGGGGGGTTACCACAGATACGCAGTATTTT. Translation: CASSPRGVTTDTQYF.

The V gene is TRBV25-1, the J gene TRBJ2-5; 7 bases line up with TRBD1. The CDR3 is 12 amino acids. Trimming removed 6 bases from V and 2 bases from J; junction bases left unmatched: 0. CDR1 and CDR2 from the germline V gene are MGHDK and SYGVNS. CDR3 loop: CASSRGQETQYF. DNA of the CDR3: TGTGCCAGCAGCAGGGGGCAAGAGACCCAGTACTTC.

The chain couples TRBV4-1 to TRBJ1-1; D possibly corresponds to TRBD1 (6 bases). This CDR3 contains 17 residues. V gave up 0 bases and J gave up 0 bases, with 14 bases separating them. The germline V gene has CDR1 MGHRA and CDR2 YSYEKL. This CDR3 is CASSQEQQGVMNTEAFF. DNA of the CDR3: TGCGCCAGCAGCCAAGAGCAACAGGGCGTCATGAACACTGAAGCTTTCTTT.

This chain links TRBV4-2 with TRBJ2-7; 7 bases are a match to TRBD1. The CDR3 runs to 15 residues. CDR1 is LGHNA and CDR2 is YNFKEQ in the germline V gene. V lost 2 bases to trimming and J lost 0 bases; unmatched junction nucleotides: 4. Here the CDR3 DNA reads TGTGCCAGCAGCCAAAGACAGGGTACCTCCTACGAGCAGTACTTC. This codes for CASSQRQGTSYEQYF.

This chain links TRBV7-6 with TRBJ2-2, with D possibly TRBD1 on 6 matching bases. V was cut by 1 base and J by 4 bases, with 10 bases left in between. This CDR3 has 15 residues. From germline, CDR1 is SGHVS and CDR2 FNYEAQ. CDR3 DNA sequence: TGTGCCAGCAGCTTAGACAGGGCCTCCACCGGGGAGCTGTTTTTT. Amino acids: CASSLDRASTGELFF.

The chain has TRBV4-3 and TRBJ2-1; D possibly corresponds to TRBD1 (6 bases). The CDR3 covers 16 residues. Germline V gene lookup returns CDR1 LGHNA and CDR2 YSLEER. The germline V and J ends were trimmed by 2 bases and 0 bases, with 11 bases remaining between them. The CDR3 DNA follows: TGCGCCAGCAGCCAATCCGGGACAAGCTCCTACAATGAGCAGTTCTTC. Protein: CASSQSGTSSYNEQFF.

This sequence joins TRBV19 and TRBJ2-3; TRBD2 is a possible D gene (6 bases). V lost 6 bases, J lost 0 bases, and 22 bases lay in between. CDR3 length equals 18 residues. The germline V gene has CDR1 LNHDA and CDR2 SQIVND (reference sequence). CDR3 nucleotides: TGTGCCAGTAGGTCTGGGCGCGGGGCGAAGACTAGCACAGATACGCAGTATTTT. Encoded protein: CASRSGRGAKTSTDTQYF.

The V call is TRBV6-6, the J call TRBJ2-7; 11 bases line up with TRBD1. This CDR3 comprises 14 residues. Germline V lookup: CDR1 MNHNY, CDR2 SVGAGI (reference sequence). Trimming took 2 bases from V and 7 from J; bases not matched to a gene: 4. CDR3 amino acids: CASSYGQGAGEQYF. Written as DNA, the CDR3 is TGTGCCAGCAGTTACGGACAGGGGGCGGGAGAGCAGTACTTC.

This chain joins TRBV29-1 and TRBJ2-1, with 9 bases matching TRBD1. The CDR3 loop spans 16 amino acids. Germline CDR1 reads SQVTM; CDR2 reads ANQGSEA. Trimming cost V 0 bases and J 7 bases; bases outside gene matches: 10. This CDR3 reads CSVEDLPGTGLNEQFF. CDR3 in DNA: TGCAGCGTTGAAGACCTTCCCGGGACAGGGTTGAATGAGCAGTTCTTC.